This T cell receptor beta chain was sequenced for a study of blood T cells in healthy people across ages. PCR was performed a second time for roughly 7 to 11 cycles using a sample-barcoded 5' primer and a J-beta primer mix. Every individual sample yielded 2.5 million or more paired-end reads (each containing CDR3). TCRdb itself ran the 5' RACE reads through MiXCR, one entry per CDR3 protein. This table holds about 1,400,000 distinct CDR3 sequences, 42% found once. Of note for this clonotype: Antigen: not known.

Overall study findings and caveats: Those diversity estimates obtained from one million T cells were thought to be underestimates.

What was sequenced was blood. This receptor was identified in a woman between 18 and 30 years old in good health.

The CDR3 reads CASGPWAGGYTDTQYF. In DNA form, the CDR3 reads TGTGCCAGCGGTCCCTGGGCAGGGGGATATACAGATACGCAGTATTTT. V usage is TRBV7-2 and J usage is TRBJ2-3; 7 bases are shared with TRBD1. J gave up 3 bases and V 8 bases, and 14 bases lay outside the gene matches. This CDR3 has 16 amino acids. Germline assignment: CDR1 SGHTA and CDR2 FQGNSA.